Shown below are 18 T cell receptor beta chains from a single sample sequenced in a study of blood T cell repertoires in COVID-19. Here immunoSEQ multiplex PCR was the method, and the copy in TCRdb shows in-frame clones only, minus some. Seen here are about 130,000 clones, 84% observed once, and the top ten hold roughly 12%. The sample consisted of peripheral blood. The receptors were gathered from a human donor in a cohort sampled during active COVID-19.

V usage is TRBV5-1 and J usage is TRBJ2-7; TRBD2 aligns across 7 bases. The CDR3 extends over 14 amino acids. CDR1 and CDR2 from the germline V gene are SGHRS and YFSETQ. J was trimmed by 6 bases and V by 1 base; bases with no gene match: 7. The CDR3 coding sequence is TGCGCCAGCAGCTTGACGGCCTCGGGGGGCGAGCAGTACTTC. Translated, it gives CASSLTASGGEQYF.

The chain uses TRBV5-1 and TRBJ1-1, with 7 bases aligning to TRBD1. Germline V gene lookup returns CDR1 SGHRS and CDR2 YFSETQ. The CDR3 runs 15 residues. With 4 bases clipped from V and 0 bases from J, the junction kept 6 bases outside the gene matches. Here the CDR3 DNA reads TGCGCCAGCAGCCGGGAGACAGGGATGAACACTGAAGCTTTCTTT. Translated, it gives CASSRETGMNTEAFF.

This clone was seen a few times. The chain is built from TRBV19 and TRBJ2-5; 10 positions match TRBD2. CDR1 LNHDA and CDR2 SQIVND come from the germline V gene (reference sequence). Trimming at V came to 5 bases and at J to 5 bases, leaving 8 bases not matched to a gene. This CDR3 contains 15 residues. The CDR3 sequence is CASSPRTSGLETQYF. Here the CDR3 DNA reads TGTGCCAGTAGTCCTCGGACTAGCGGCCTTGAGACCCAGTACTTC.

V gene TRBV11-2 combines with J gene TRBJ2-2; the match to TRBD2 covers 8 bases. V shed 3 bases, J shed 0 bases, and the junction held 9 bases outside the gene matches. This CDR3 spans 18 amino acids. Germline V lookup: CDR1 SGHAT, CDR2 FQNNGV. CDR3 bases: TGTGCCAGCAGCTTCCCTTTACGGGGGGGGACGAACACCGGGGAGCTGTTTTTT. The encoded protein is CASSFPLRGGTNTGELFF.

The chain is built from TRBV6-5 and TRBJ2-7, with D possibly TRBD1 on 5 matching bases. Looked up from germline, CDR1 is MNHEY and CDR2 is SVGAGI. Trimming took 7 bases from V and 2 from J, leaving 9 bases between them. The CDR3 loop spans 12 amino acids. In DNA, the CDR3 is TGTGCCAGCACAGGGTCTACCTACGAGCAGTACTTC. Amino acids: CASTGSTYEQYF.

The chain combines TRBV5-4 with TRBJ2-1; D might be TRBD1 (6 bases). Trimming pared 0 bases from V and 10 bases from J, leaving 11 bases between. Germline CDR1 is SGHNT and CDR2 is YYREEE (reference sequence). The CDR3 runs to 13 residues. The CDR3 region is CASSLAGESEQFF. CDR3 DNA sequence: TGTGCCAGCAGCTTGGCAGGGGAATCCGAGCAGTTCTTC.

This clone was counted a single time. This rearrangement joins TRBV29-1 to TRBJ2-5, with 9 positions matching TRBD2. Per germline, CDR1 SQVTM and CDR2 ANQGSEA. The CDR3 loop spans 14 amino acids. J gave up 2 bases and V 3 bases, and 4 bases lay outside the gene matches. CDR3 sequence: CSVDTSGLQETQYF. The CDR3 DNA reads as TGCAGCGTTGATACTAGCGGGCTTCAAGAGACCCAGTACTTC.

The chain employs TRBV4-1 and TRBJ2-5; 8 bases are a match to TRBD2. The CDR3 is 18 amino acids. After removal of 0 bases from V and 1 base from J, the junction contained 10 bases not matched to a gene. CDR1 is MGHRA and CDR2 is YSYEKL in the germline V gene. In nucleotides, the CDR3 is TGCGCCAGCAGCCAAGACTGGTCGGGAGGGGGAACCCAAGAGACCCAGTACTTC. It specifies CASSQDWSGGGTQETQYF.

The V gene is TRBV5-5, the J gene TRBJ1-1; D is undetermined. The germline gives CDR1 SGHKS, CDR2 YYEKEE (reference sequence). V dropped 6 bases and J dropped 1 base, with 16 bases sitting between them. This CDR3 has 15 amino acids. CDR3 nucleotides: TGTGCCAGCAACCCCATTGAGGCTAGGAACACTGAAGCTTTCTTT. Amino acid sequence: CASNPIEARNTEAFF.

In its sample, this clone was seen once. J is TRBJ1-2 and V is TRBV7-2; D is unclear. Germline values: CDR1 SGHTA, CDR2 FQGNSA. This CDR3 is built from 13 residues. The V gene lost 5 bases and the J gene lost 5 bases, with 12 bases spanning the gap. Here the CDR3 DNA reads TGTGCCAGCAGCGTGCGGGCCGAGTATGGCTACACCTTC. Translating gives CASSVRAEYGYTF.

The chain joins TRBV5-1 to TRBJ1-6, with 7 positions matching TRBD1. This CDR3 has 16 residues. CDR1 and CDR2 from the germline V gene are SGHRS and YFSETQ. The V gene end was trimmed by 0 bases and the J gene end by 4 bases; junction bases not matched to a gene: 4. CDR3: CASSLAAGGYNSPLHF. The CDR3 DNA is TGCGCCAGCAGCTTGGCCGCAGGGGGGTATAATTCACCCCTCCACTTT.

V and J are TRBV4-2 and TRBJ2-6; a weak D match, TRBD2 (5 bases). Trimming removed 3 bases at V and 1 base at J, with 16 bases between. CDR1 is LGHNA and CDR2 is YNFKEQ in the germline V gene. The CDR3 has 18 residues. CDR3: CASSQQGPAGSGANVLTF. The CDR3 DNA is TGTGCCAGCAGCCAGCAAGGGCCTGCGGGTTCTGGGGCCAACGTCCTGACTTTC.

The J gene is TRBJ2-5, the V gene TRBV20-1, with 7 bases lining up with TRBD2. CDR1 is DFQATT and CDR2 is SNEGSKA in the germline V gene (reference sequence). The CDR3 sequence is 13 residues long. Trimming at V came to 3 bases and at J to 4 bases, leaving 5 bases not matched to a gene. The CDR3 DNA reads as TGCAGTGCTAGTCAGTGGGGGGGAGAGACCCAGTACTTC. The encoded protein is CSASQWGGETQYF.

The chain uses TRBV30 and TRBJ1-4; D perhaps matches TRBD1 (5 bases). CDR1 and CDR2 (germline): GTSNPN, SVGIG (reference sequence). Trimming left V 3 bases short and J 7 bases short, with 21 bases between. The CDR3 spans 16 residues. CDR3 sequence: CAWSLSRGGRAEKLFF. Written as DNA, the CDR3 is TGTGCCTGGAGCCTTTCCCGGGGGGGTAGAGCTGAAAAACTGTTTTTT.

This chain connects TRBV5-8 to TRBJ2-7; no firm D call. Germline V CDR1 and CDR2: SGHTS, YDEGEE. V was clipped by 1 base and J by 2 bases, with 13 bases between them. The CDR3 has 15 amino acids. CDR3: CASSLLASSTYEQYF. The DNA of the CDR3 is TGTGCCAGCAGCTTGTTGGCTTCCTCAACCTACGAGCAGTACTTC.

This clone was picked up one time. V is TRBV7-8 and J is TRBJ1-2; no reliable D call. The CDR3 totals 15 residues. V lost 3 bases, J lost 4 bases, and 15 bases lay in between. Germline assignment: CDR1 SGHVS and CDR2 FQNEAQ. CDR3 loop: CASSFPGAQLYGYTF. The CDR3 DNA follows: TGTGCCAGCAGCTTTCCGGGAGCACAGCTCTATGGCTACACCTTC.

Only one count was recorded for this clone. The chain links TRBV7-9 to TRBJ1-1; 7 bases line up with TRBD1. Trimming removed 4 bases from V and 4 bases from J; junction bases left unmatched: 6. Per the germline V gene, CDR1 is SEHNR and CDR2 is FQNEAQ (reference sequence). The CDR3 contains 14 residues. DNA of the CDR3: TGTGCCAGCAGCTACGGACAGGTTCGCACTGAAGCTTTCTTT. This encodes CASSYGQVRTEAFF.

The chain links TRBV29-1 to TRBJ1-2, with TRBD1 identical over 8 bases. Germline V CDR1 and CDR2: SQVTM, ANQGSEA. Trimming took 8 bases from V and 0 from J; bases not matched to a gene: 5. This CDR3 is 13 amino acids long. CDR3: CSTRTGTNYGYTF. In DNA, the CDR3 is TGCAGCACGAGGACAGGGACTAACTATGGCTACACCTTC.